The 23 T cell receptor beta chains below all came from one sample that was sequenced in a study of T-cell reconstitution after alpha-beta-depleted transplantation in children. The library targeted TCRbeta and was prepared with unique molecular identifiers. TCRdb used MiXCR to reprocess the PCR reads, holding one entry per CDR3 protein. This sample has 200,000 to 300,000 distinct CDR3 sequences, with around 12% found just once. The sample consisted of PBMCs from the stem cell graft donor, taken from the stem cell graft. The receptor set was obtained from a human donor who donated a stem cell graft to a child with acute lymphoblastic leukemia.

In regard to this clonotype: Just one base apart from a much larger clone, this may be a read error. J is TRBJ1-5 and V is TRBV2, with D hard to call. This CDR3 spans 15 amino acids. Per the germline V gene, CDR1 is SNHLY and CDR2 is FYNNEI. The CDR3 DNA reads as TGTACCAGCAGATTCCGGGAGGGTGGGAATCAGCCCCAGCATTTT. Translation: CTSRFREGGNQPQHF.

This clonotype was recorded many times. The chain combines TRBV7-3 with TRBJ2-1, with D hard to call. Trimming cost V 5 bases and J 0 bases, with 11 bases left between them. This CDR3 has 15 residues. Germline V gene sequence: CDR1 SGHTA, CDR2 FQGTGA. This CDR3 reads CASSVSRSSYNEQFF. CDR3 nucleotides: TGTGCCAGCAGCGTTAGCAGAAGCTCCTACAATGAGCAGTTCTTC.

This clonotype has a count of ten or more. The chain carries TRBV20-1 and TRBJ2-1; 11 bases are shared with TRBD2. From germline, CDR1 is DFQATT and CDR2 SNEGSKA (reference sequence). The CDR3 spans 15 residues. The V and J ends lost 3 bases and 3 bases, in that order; junction bases with no gene match: 4. DNA for the CDR3: TGCAGTGCTAGTCCGCTAGCGGGGGGCTACAATGAGCAGTTCTTC. Its protein product is CSASPLAGGYNEQFF.

This clonotype was detected many times. The chain carries TRBV20-1 and TRBJ1-1; D not resolved. There are 13 residues in the CDR3. Germline lookup yields CDR1 DFQATT and CDR2 SNEGSKA (reference sequence). Trimming removed 5 bases from V and 1 base from J, with 11 bases in between. CDR3 in amino acids: CSAVRAPNTEAFF. The CDR3 DNA reads TGCAGTGCTGTTAGGGCCCCGAACACTGAAGCTTTCTTT.

This clonotype was detected many times. The chain carries TRBV12-3 or TRBV12-4 and TRBJ1-1; 7 bases agree with TRBD1. V lost 6 bases and J lost 4; bases outside the gene matches: 8. This CDR3 is 14 amino acids long. The CDR3 region has the DNA TGTGCCAGCAGAAGCCCCCGGGACAGCACTGAAGCTTTCTTT. Its translation: CASRSPRDSTEAFF.

This CDR3 reads CASSGGVSYEQYF. Written as DNA, the CDR3 is TGTGCCAGTAGTGGGGGGGTATCTTACGAGCAGTACTTC. This chain connects TRBV19 to TRBJ2-7, with TRBD2 matching over 7 bases. The length of the CDR3 is 13 residues. J gave up 4 bases and V 5 bases, and 5 bases lay outside the gene matches. Germline V gene data show CDR1 as LNHDA and CDR2 as SQIVND (reference sequence).

On this clonotype itself: This may be a read error: a much more frequent sequence differs by one nucleotide. The rearrangement links TRBV10-3 to TRBJ2-1, with TRBD1 identical over 8 bases. Germline CDR1 and CDR2: ENHRY and SYGVKD. The CDR3 sequence is 15 residues long. The CDR3 DNA reads as TGTGCCATCAGGAAAGGACAGGGAGGTAGCAATGAGCAGCTCTTC. Translating gives CAIRKGQGGSNEQLF.

This clonotype was found a few times. As DNA, the CDR3 is TGTGCCAGCAGCCGGGGGGGGTCCGGTTACGAGCAGTACTTC. This codes for CASSRGGSGYEQYF. The chain uses TRBV3-1 and TRBJ2-7, with 7 bases lining up with TRBD2. The junction had 7 bases not matched to a gene; V was cut back by 4 bases and J by 4 bases. This CDR3 is built from 14 residues. From germline, CDR1 is LGHDT and CDR2 YNNKEL (reference sequence).

The chain couples TRBV21-1 to TRBJ1-6; TRBD1, as called in the table, went unchecked against the DNA. TRBV21-1 is annotated as a pseudogene. The length of the CDR3 is 17 residues. The chain's CDR3 is CASSNRGSTRYNSPLHF. As DNA, the CDR3 is TGTGCCAGCAGCAACCGGGGGAGCACCCGTTATAATTCACCCCTCCACTTT.

The table lists this clonotype with many counts. The chain recombines TRBV5-1 with TRBJ2-5; 7 nucleotides align to TRBD2. V dropped 4 bases and J dropped 2; count of bases not matched to a gene: 8. Germline V gene sequence: CDR1 SGHRS, CDR2 YFSETQ. The CDR3 is 15 residues long. CDR3 residues: CASSLTGGSQETQYF. In nucleotides, the CDR3 is TGCGCCAGCAGCCTCACGGGGGGAAGTCAAGAGACCCAGTACTTC.

This clonotype was found many times. V usage is TRBV28 and J usage is TRBJ2-1; weak D call: TRBD2 (6 bases). Trimming pared 6 bases from V and 1 base from J, leaving 13 bases between. CDR3 length: 15 residues. CDR1 is MDHEN, CDR2 SYDVKM, per germline. The CDR3 is CASRPPSGSYNEQFF. CDR3 bases: TGTGCCAGCAGGCCCCCAAGCGGGTCCTACAATGAGCAGTTCTTC.

In its sample, this clonotype was seen a few times. The chain has TRBV6-2 or TRBV6-3 and TRBJ1-2; D not resolved. The CDR3 totals 12 residues. The germline CDR1 and CDR2 sequences are MNHEY and SVGEGT. V was clipped by 6 bases and J by 4 bases, with 9 bases between them. This CDR3 reads CASSGPGYGYTF. The DNA for the CDR3 is TGTGCCAGCAGCGGACCAGGCTATGGCTACACCTTC.

This clonotype has ten or more counts. The rearrangement uses TRBV29-1 and TRBJ1-1; tentative D call: TRBD1 (6 bases). Per germline, CDR1 SQVTM and CDR2 ANQGSEA. V shed 4 bases and J shed 0 bases, with 15 bases lying between them. CDR3 length: 15 residues. Here the CDR3 reads CSVGFLRTVNTEAFF. DNA for the CDR3: TGCAGCGTTGGTTTTCTAAGGACAGTGAACACTGAAGCTTTCTTT. Variable domain in full (rest from reference TRBV29-1 and TRBJ1-1): SAVISQKPSRDICQRGTSLTIQCQVDSQVTMMFWYRQQPGQSLTLIATANQGSEATYESGFVIDKFPISRPNLTFSTLTVSNMSPEDSSIYLCSVGFLRTVNTEAFFGQGTRLTVV.

Many counts were recorded for this clonotype. V and J are TRBV7-2 and TRBJ2-2, with D possibly TRBD2 on 6 matching bases. CDR1 and CDR2 (germline): SGHTA, FQGNSA. This CDR3 has 12 residues. V shed 4 bases and J shed 15 bases, with 15 bases lying between them. The CDR3 bases are TGTGCCAGCAGCTCCCCAGGCGGGACGGTGTTTTTT. This encodes CASSSPGGTVFF.

The table lists this clonotype with many counts. The CDR3 DNA sequence: TGTGCCAGCATCTTGGGGAGCGGGGGGGCCCGCAATGAGCAGTTCTTC. This codes for CASILGSGGARNEQFF. V gene TRBV6-2 or TRBV6-3 combines with J gene TRBJ2-1, with 10 positions matching TRBD2. CDR1 is MNHEY, CDR2 SVGEGT, per germline. CDR3 length: 16 residues. Unmatched junction bases numbered 12, after V lost 7 bases and J lost 6 bases.

In its sample, this clonotype was seen many times. The genes are TRBV10-3 and TRBJ2-7; possible D gene TRBD2, 6 bases. Germline loops: CDR1 ENHRY, CDR2 SYGVKD. CDR3 size: 14 residues. The V gene lost 6 bases and the J gene lost 0 bases, with 12 bases spanning the gap. Here the CDR3 reads CAISPGVRSYEQYF. The DNA of the CDR3 is TGTGCCATCAGCCCGGGGGTGCGCTCCTACGAGCAGTACTTC.

This chain uses TRBV19 with TRBJ2-3; D is undetermined. The CDR3 is 13 amino acids. In germline, CDR1 is LNHDA, CDR2 SQIVND (reference sequence). Trimming left V 5 bases short and J 7 bases short, with 13 bases between. The CDR3 DNA sequence: TGTGCCAGTAGTCTCCTTGACGGATATACGCAGTATTTT. This sequence encodes CASSLLDGYTQYF.

This clonotype was seen many times. The chain is built from TRBV7-2 and TRBJ2-5, with D possibly TRBD2 on 5 matching bases. Trimming took 6 bases from V and 0 from J, leaving 11 bases between them. From germline, CDR1 is SGHTA and CDR2 FQGNSA. This CDR3 is 14 amino acids long. The chain's CDR3 is CASRELAYQETQYF. For the CDR3, the DNA is TGTGCCAGCAGAGAGCTAGCTTACCAAGAGACCCAGTACTTC.

This clonotype was observed at least ten times. This sequence joins TRBV15 and TRBJ1-1; D is uncertain. Trimming took off 1 base at V and 0 bases at J, with 9 bases between the two ends. The CDR3 runs to 15 residues. Germline V lookup: CDR1 LNHNV, CDR2 YYDKDF (reference sequence). DNA of the CDR3: TGTGCCACCAGCAGAGTGCGGTCAATGAACACTGAAGCTTTCTTT. Residues: CATSRVRSMNTEAFF.

Worth noting for this clonotype: This clone may be a read error of a much larger clone one base away. The chain carries TRBV4-2 and TRBJ2-2, with TRBD2 matching over 14 bases. The CDR3 is 18 residues long. Germline loops: CDR1 LGHNA, CDR2 YNFKEQ. CDR3 sequence (DNA): TGTGCCAGCAGCCCGGGACTAGCGGGGGACGCGAACACCGGGGAGCCGTTTTTT. As protein: CASSPGLAGDANTGEPFF.

This clonotype appeared many times. The chain has TRBV7-2 and TRBJ1-1, with 7 bases fitting TRBD1. The ends lost 3 bases at V and 4 bases at J; junction bases unmatched: 14. CDR1 and CDR2 (germline): SGHTA, FQGNSA. CDR3 size: 17 residues. The CDR3 is CASSLGQQGPVGTEAFF. CDR3 nucleotides: TGTGCCAGCAGCTTGGGTCAACAGGGGCCCGTAGGCACTGAAGCTTTCTTT.

This clonotype has ten or more counts. The chain combines TRBV27 with TRBJ1-1; perhaps TRBD1 as D (5 bases). From germline, CDR1 is MNHEY and CDR2 SMNVEV (reference sequence). V lost 5 bases to trimming and J lost 7 bases, with 17 bases between them. The CDR3 consists of 14 residues. DNA for the CDR3: TGTGCCAGCAGTCTTACCGGGACGCGAATTGAAGCTTTCTTT. This encodes CASSLTGTRIEAFF.

This clonotype was recorded many times. V is TRBV20-1 and J is TRBJ1-6; 9 nucleotides match TRBD1. The CDR3 is made up of 15 amino acids. Trimming took 5 bases from V and 5 from J; bases not matched to a gene: 7. Germline V gene sequence: CDR1 DFQATT, CDR2 SNEGSKA (reference sequence). The chain's CDR3 is CSALGQGGNNSPLHF. CDR3 sequence (DNA): TGCAGTGCTTTGGGACAGGGCGGTAATAATTCACCCCTCCACTTT.